This T cell receptor (beta chain) was sequenced during a study of blood T cell repertoires in COVID-19. Germline V gives CDR1 SGHAT, CDR2 FQNNGV. CDR3 size: 14 residues. The V segment lost 4 bases and the J segment 10 bases; nucleotides outside the gene matches: 9. The data were produced by immunoSEQ multiplex PCR, yet TCRdb's version contains in-frame clones alone and is incomplete. The sample shows about 71,000 clones, just over 90% of them seen only once. V gene TRBV11-2 combines with J gene TRBJ2-1, with 8 bases fitting TRBD1. This clonotype was obtained from a woman between 18 and 30 years old with acute or convalescent COVID-19. The sequencing input was peripheral blood. CDR3 sequence reads: CASSSGQGIWEQFF. The CDR3 region has the DNA TGTGCCAGCAGCTCAGGACAGGGAATTTGGGAGCAGTTCTTC.